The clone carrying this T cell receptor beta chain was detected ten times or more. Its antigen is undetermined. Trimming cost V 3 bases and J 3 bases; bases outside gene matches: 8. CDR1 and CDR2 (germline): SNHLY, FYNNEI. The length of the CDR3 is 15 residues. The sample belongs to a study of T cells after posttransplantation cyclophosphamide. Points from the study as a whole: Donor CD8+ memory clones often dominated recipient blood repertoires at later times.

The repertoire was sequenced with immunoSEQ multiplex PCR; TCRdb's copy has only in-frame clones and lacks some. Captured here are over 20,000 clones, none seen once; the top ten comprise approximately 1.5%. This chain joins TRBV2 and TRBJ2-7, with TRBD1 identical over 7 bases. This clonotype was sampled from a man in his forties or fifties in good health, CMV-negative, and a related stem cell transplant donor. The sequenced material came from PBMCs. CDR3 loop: CASSERQGVSYEQYF. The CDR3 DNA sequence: TGTGCCAGCAGTGAGAGGCAGGGGGTAAGCTACGAGCAGTACTTC.